This T cell receptor (beta chain) stems from a study of identical twins. Study results and caveats: For out-of-frame beta sequences, excess twin sharing was weaker. The study reached conclusions through statistical analysis that was cross-sectional, not following the same donors.

The CDR3 totals 17 residues. To note about this clonotype: As yet, its antigen is unknown.

MiXCR, run by TCRdb on the 5' RACE reads, gives a single entry per CDR3 protein. The data hold approximately 150,000 distinct CDR3 sequences, with under 4.5% observed a single time. The sample taken for sequencing was memory T cells sorted from blood. The TCR comes from a man aged 18 to 35 in good health. The V and J genes are TRBV12-2 and TRBJ2-1; the D call in the table, TRBD2, was not verified against the DNA. TRBV12-2 is noted as a pseudogene. CDR3 region: CASRLHSGRLSYNEQFF. The CDR3 bases are TGTGCAAGTCGCCTACATAGCGGGAGGTTATCCTACAATGAGCAGTTCTTC.